What follows are 26 T cell receptor beta chains derived from one specimen sequenced in a study of control samples from healthy donors and cancer patients. TCRdb's copy holds only in-frame clones and misses some; the assay was immunoSEQ multiplex PCR. The sample lists about 150,000 clones, 85% to 95% occurring once. The sequenced sample was blood. The receptors come from a woman between 18 and 29 years old in good health.

The J gene is TRBJ1-4, the V gene TRBV29-1; D not certain. The CDR3 is made up of 14 amino acids. V was trimmed by 4 bases and J by 0 bases, leaving 9 bases between them. Germline V gives CDR1 SQVTM, CDR2 ANQGSEA. CDR3 DNA: TGCAGCGTTGTTGACCCGGCAACTAATGAAAAACTGTTTTTT. Residues: CSVVDPATNEKLFF.

V and J are TRBV4-1 and TRBJ2-1; a possible D gene is TRBD2 (5 bases). CDR1 MGHRA and CDR2 YSYEKL come from the germline V gene. The CDR3 sequence is 15 residues long. V dropped 0 bases and J dropped 9 bases, with 15 bases sitting between them. CDR3 in DNA: TGCGCCAGCAGCCAAGACCTAGCCCGGACCACTGAGCAGTTCTTC. Amino acids: CASSQDLARTTEQFF.

This clone appeared a single time. The J gene is TRBJ1-2, the V gene TRBV13; no clear D. Germline loops: CDR1 PRHDT, CDR2 FYEKMQ (reference sequence). The ends were cut back, 1 base at V and 2 bases at J, with 5 bases in the middle. The CDR3 extends over 13 amino acids. DNA of the CDR3: TGTGCCAGCAGCTTAGCGGAGAACTATGGCTACACCTTC. Residues: CASSLAENYGYTF.

This clone was observed a single time. This sequence joins TRBV18 and TRBJ1-3; 7 bases match TRBD1. The CDR3 extends over 15 amino acids. J gave up 0 bases and V 2 bases, and 1 base lay outside the gene matches. Per the germline V gene, CDR1 is KGHSH and CDR2 is LQKENI. Here the CDR3 reads CASSPRDSSGNTIYF. The CDR3, as DNA: TGTGCCAGCTCACCAAGGGACAGCTCTGGAAACACCATATATTTT.

The chain couples TRBV5-6 to TRBJ2-5; 12 bases fit TRBD2. The V gene's germline CDR1 is SGHDT and CDR2 YYEEEE. J was trimmed by 1 base and V by 4 bases; bases with no gene match: 8. CDR3 size: 17 residues. The CDR3 is CASSAGLAGRFQETQYF. DNA for the CDR3: TGTGCCAGCAGCGCTGGACTAGCGGGAAGGTTCCAAGAGACCCAGTACTTC. The variable domain in full, completed from reference TRBV5-6 and TRBJ2-5, reads DAGVTQSPTHLIKTRGQQVTLRCSPKSGHDTVSWYQQALGQGPQFIFQYYEEEERQRGNFPDRFSGHQFPNYSSELNVNALLLGDSALYLCASSAGLAGRFQETQYFGPGTRLLVL.

This sequence joins TRBV19 and TRBJ1-5, with D unclear. Germline lookup yields CDR1 LNHDA and CDR2 SQIVND (reference sequence). The V end was cut by 0 bases, the J end by 3 bases, with 6 bases between. The CDR3 loop spans 14 amino acids. The DNA for the CDR3 is TGTGCCAGTAGTATAGAGCGGATCAATCAGCCCCAGCATTTT. It is translated as CASSIERINQPQHF.

This clone was counted a few times. The chain employs TRBV5-4 and TRBJ1-6; D is ambiguous. Germline loops: CDR1 SGHNT, CDR2 YYREEE (reference sequence). V was trimmed by 5 bases and J by 6 bases, leaving 12 bases between them. The CDR3 spans 14 residues. Written as DNA, the CDR3 is TGTGCCAGCAGGAGGCTGGGCGGTAATTCACCCCTCCACTTT. Its translation: CASRRLGGNSPLHF.

The V call is TRBV19, the J call TRBJ2-1, with a weak D call TRBD2 (6 bases). The V gene's germline CDR1 is LNHDA and CDR2 SQIVND (reference sequence). Trimming shortened V by 3 bases and J by 2 bases, and 17 bases separated the two germline ends. The CDR3 totals 17 residues. The CDR3 DNA reads as TGTGCCAGTAGTATCCCTGGGGGTAGCGGAACCTACAATGAGCAGTTCTTC. Its translation: CASSIPGGSGTYNEQFF.

V gene TRBV3-1 (or the pseudogene TRBV3-2) combines with J gene TRBJ1-1; 7 nucleotides agree with TRBD1. The CDR3 extends over 14 amino acids. Germline-derived CDR1 and CDR2 are LGHDT and YNNKEL (reference sequence). The J segment lost 11 bases and the V segment lost 1 base, leaving 10 bases of the junction unmatched. CDR3 protein: CASSQGGGGRRAFF. CDR3 in DNA: TGTGCCAGCAGCCAAGGGGGAGGGGGCAGAAGGGCTTTCTTT.

This chain uses TRBV10-1 with TRBJ2-3; D not certain. Germline CDR1 WNHNN, CDR2 SYGVQD (reference sequence). CDR3 length equals 12 residues. V was trimmed by 6 bases and J by 3 bases, leaving 7 bases between them. DNA for the CDR3: TGCGCCAGCAGCCGCGGAACAGATACGCAGTATTTT. It specifies CASSRGTDTQYF.

To note about this clone: A read error may produce the germline difference seen at one junction end. The chain has TRBV28 and TRBJ2-7; TRBD2 agrees at 9 bases. Germline V gives CDR1 MDHEN, CDR2 SYDVKM. The CDR3 runs to 13 residues. The CDR3 bases are TGTGCCAGCAGTTTAAGAAATAGCGGGAGTTTACGCTTC. It is translated as CASSLRNSGSLRF.

V and J are TRBV5-5 and TRBJ1-6; D gene unclear. Between the trimmed V and J ends, which lost 1 base and 9 bases, there was a span of 8 bases. Germline values: CDR1 SGHKS, CDR2 YYEKEE (reference sequence). The CDR3 is 13 residues long. CDR3 DNA sequence: TGTGCCAGCAGCTTGCAGAATGGTTCACCCCTCCACTTT. The encoded protein is CASSLQNGSPLHF.

The chain has TRBV4-1 and TRBJ2-1; 7 nucleotides match TRBD1. Germline V gene lookup returns CDR1 MGHRA and CDR2 YSYEKL. The CDR3 has 17 residues. The V segment lost 2 bases and the J segment 4 bases; nucleotides outside the gene matches: 11. The CDR3 DNA sequence: TGCGCCAGCAGCCAAAGTTCCGGGACAGTTGCTTACAATGAGCAGTTCTTC. It encodes CASSQSSGTVAYNEQFF.

The chain combines TRBV11-1 with TRBJ2-7; D ambiguous. In germline, CDR1 is SGHAT, CDR2 FQDESV (reference sequence). With 2 bases removed from V and 6 bases from J, the gap between germline ends came to 8 bases. There are 12 residues in the CDR3. The CDR3 nucleotides read TGTGCCAGCAGCTTAACCAGGCTCGAGCAGTACTTC. Translated, it gives CASSLTRLEQYF.

The CDR3 DNA reads as TGTGCCAGCAGTGACAGACAGTCAAATGAAAAACTGTTTTTT. Residues: CASSDRQSNEKLFF. J is TRBJ1-4 and V is TRBV2, with D possibly matching TRBD1 (5 bases). Trimming stripped 3 bases from V and 5 bases from J, with 10 bases between. The CDR3 covers 14 residues. CDR1 is SNHLY, CDR2 FYNNEI, per germline.

The chain links TRBV10-3 to TRBJ1-5, with TRBD1 matching 9 bases. After removal of 1 base from V and 2 bases from J, the junction contained 0 bases not matched to a gene. The CDR3 totals 15 residues. Per germline, CDR1 ENHRY and CDR2 SYGVKD. The CDR3 coding sequence is TGTGCCATCAGTGAGTGGACAGGGGGCAATCAGCCCCAGCATTTT. It codes for CAISEWTGGNQPQHF.

The chain links TRBV28 to TRBJ1-2; D not certain. In germline, CDR1 is MDHEN, CDR2 SYDVKM. The CDR3 has 15 amino acids. Trimming shortened V by 4 bases and J by 7 bases, and 19 bases separated the two germline ends. CDR3 DNA: TGTGCCAGCAGTTCAACGGGCGACAAGAGATCTGGCTACACCTTC. Translated, it gives CASSSTGDKRSGYTF.

The genes are TRBV27 and TRBJ2-2, with unresolved D. CDR1 and CDR2 from the germline V gene are MNHEY and SMNVEV (reference sequence). The germline V and J ends were trimmed by 0 bases and 2 bases, with 13 bases remaining between them. This CDR3 spans 17 amino acids. The CDR3 spells CASSLSRISLNTGELFF. The CDR3 DNA follows: TGTGCCAGCAGTTTATCGCGTATTTCCCTAAACACCGGGGAGCTGTTTTTT.

This clone has more than one count but fewer than ten. The chain couples TRBV5-4 to TRBJ2-7; tentatively, D is TRBD1 (6 bases). Germline values: CDR1 SGHNT, CDR2 YYREEE (reference sequence). The V and J ends lost 3 bases and 2 bases respectively, with 12 bases between them. This CDR3 is built from 14 residues. The CDR3 nucleotides read TGTGCCAGCAGCTCAGGACAGCGCCCCTACGAGCAGTACTTC. Amino acids: CASSSGQRPYEQYF.

The chain recombines TRBV11-3 with TRBJ1-5; D call uncertain. The CDR3 is 16 amino acids. Deletions cut 5 bases from V and 0 bases from J, with 14 bases between. Germline lookup yields CDR1 SGHNT and CDR2 YENEEA. The CDR3 DNA follows: TGTGCCAGCAGCCCAAGTGAAGTGTATAGCAATCAGCCCCAGCATTTT. It specifies CASSPSEVYSNQPQHF.

The chain uses TRBV5-1 and TRBJ2-5; no clear D gene. This CDR3 has 12 residues. CDR1 is SGHRS and CDR2 is YFSETQ in the germline V gene. Trimming removed 0 bases at V and 6 bases at J, with 6 bases between. CDR3 sequence reads: CASSLAGKTQYF. The DNA for the CDR3 is TGCGCCAGCAGCTTGGCCGGAAAGACCCAGTACTTC.

V usage is TRBV28 and J usage is TRBJ2-1; TRBD1 matches at 8 bases. J gave up 9 bases and V 3 bases, and 4 bases lay outside the gene matches. The CDR3 loop spans 13 amino acids. Looked up from germline, CDR1 is MDHEN and CDR2 is SYDVKM. The CDR3 bases are TGTGCCAGCAGTTTTCAGGGGGCGTCTGAGCAGTTCTTC. Residues: CASSFQGASEQFF.

The chain couples TRBV7-9 to TRBJ1-6, with 8 bases that match TRBD1. The CDR3 has 15 amino acids. Trimming removed 5 bases from V and 6 bases from J; junction bases left unmatched: 6. CDR1 and CDR2 (germline): SEHNR, FQNEAQ (reference sequence). As DNA, the CDR3 is TGTGCCAGCAGCGTACCGGGACAGGCTAATTCACCCCTCCACTTT. This encodes CASSVPGQANSPLHF.

This clone has only one observation. The chain recombines TRBV9 with TRBJ2-1, with a weak D call TRBD2 (7 bases). V shed 0 bases and J shed 1 base, with 17 bases lying between them. CDR1 is SGDLS, CDR2 YYNGEE, per germline. This CDR3 region has 18 residues. CDR3 loop: CASSVESGASGSYNEQFF. The CDR3 DNA is TGTGCCAGCAGCGTAGAATCAGGGGCTAGCGGTTCCTACAATGAGCAGTTCTTC.

The rearrangement uses TRBV3-1 (or the pseudogene TRBV3-2) and TRBJ1-2; the D gene is possibly TRBD1 (6 bases). The CDR3 has 12 residues. Trimming shortened V by 10 bases and J by 2 bases, and 11 bases separated the two germline ends. Germline-derived CDR1 and CDR2 are LGHDT and YNNKEL (reference sequence). The CDR3 region is CATKGQNYGYTF. In nucleotides, the CDR3 is TGTGCCACCAAAGGACAGAACTATGGCTACACCTTC.

The chain is built from TRBV10-3 and TRBJ2-5, with 7 bases identical to TRBD1. J gave up 3 bases and V 6 bases, and 4 bases lay outside the gene matches. This CDR3 has 13 residues. Germline loops: CDR1 ENHRY, CDR2 SYGVKD. CDR3 region: CAIRPGQKETQYF. The CDR3, as DNA: TGTGCCATCAGACCGGGACAGAAAGAGACCCAGTACTTC.